Detailed here is one T cell receptor beta chain. The data were obtained in a study of cytomegalovirus exposure and HLA in healthy donors. PCR amplification relied on 60 Vbeta primers (plus 13 Jbeta primers). Some clones are missing from TCRdb's copy, which holds only in-frame ones; the method was immunoSEQ multiplex PCR. The data contain about 160,000 clones, roughly 80% of them singletons. Trimming stripped 3 bases from V and 5 bases from J, with 8 bases between. The CDR3 loop spans 13 amino acids. Germline loops: CDR1 LNHDA, CDR2 SQIVND (reference sequence). The rearrangement joins TRBV19 to TRBJ1-5; D is unresolved. Input material: PBMCs. The sequence was collected from a man aged 18-30 years in good health and CMV-seropositive. DNA for the CDR3: TGTGCCAGTAGTATTCTAGAGTATCAGCCCCAGCATTTT. Translating it yields CASSILEYQPQHF.